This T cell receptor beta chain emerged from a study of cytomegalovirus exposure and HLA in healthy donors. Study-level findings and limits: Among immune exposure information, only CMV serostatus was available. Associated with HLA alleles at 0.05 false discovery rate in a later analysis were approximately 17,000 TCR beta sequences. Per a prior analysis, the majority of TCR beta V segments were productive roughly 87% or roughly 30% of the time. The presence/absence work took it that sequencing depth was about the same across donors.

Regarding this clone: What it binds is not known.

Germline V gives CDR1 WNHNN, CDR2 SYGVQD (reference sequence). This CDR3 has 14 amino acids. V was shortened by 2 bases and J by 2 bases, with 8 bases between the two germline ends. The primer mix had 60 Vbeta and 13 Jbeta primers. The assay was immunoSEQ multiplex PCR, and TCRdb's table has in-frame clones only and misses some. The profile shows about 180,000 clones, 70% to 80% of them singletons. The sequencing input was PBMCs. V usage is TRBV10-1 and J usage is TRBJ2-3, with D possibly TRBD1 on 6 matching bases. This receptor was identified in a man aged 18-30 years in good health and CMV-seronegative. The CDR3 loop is CASSERTATDTQYF. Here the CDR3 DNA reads TGCGCCAGCAGTGAGCGGACAGCCACAGATACGCAGTATTTT.